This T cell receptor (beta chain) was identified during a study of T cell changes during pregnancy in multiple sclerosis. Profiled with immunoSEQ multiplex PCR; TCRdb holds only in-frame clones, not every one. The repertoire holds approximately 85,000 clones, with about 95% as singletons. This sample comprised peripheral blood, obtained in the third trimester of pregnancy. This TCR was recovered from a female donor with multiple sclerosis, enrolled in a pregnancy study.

The CDR3 protein is CASRRAGINTGELFF. CDR3 in DNA: TGTGCCAGCAGGCGGGCGGGGATTAACACCGGGGAGCTGTTTTTT. V is TRBV13 and J is TRBJ2-2; possible D gene TRBD2, 6 bases. Between the trimmed V and J ends, which lost 6 bases and 2 bases, there was a span of 13 bases. The CDR3 is made up of 15 amino acids. Germline lookup yields CDR1 PRHDT and CDR2 FYEKMQ (reference sequence). Complete variable domain (other parts from reference TRBV13 and TRBJ2-2): AAGVIQSPRHLIKEKRETATLKCYPIPRHDTVYWYQQGPGQDPQFLISFYEKMQSDKGSIPDRFSAQQFSDYHSELNMSSLELGDSALYFCASRRAGINTGELFFGEGSRLTVL.